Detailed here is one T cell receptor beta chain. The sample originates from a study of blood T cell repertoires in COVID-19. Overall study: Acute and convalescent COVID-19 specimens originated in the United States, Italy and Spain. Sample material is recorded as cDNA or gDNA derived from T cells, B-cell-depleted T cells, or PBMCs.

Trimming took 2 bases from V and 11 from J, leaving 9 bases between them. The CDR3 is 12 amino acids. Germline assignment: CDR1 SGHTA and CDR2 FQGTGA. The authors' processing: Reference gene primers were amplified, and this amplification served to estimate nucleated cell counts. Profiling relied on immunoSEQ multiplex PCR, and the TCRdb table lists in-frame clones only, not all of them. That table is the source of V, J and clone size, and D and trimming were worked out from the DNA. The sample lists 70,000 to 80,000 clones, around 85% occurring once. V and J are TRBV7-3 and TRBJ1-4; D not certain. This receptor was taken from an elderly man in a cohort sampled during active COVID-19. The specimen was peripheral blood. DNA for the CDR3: TGTGCCAGCAGCTTACCAAGTCGGAAACTGTTTTTT. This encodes CASSLPSRKLFF. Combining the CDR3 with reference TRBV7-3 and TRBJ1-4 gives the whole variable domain GAGVSQTPSNKVTEKGKYVELRCDPISGHTALYWYRQSLGQGPEFLIYFQGTGAADDSGLPNDRFFAVRPEGSVSTLKIQRTERGDSAVYLCASSLPSRKLFFGSGTQLSVL.